This T cell receptor beta chain was obtained from a study of CD8 T cells in Susac syndrome. Broader study findings: There was no clonal expansion in the CD4+ T cell repertoires of Susac syndrome.

RNA amounts of about 0.5 to 1 ug underwent reverse transcription with random hexamers. Across 54 Vbeta and 13 Jbeta, immunoSEQ multiplex PCR amplified TCR beta CDR3. TCRdb recomputed calls from the immunoSEQ multiplex PCR reads with MiXCR, one row per CDR3 protein. The sample holds about 140,000 distinct CDR3 sequences; approximately 95% are singletons and the top ten take 0.14%. As regards this clonotype: Its target is unknown.

As judged by recently defined diagnostic criteria, patients with Susac syndrome had definite or probable disease. The sequenced material came from CD4+ T cells from PBMCs. The TCR originated in a human donor with Susac syndrome.

This CDR3 is CASSAFQGRTRTNTEAFF. The CDR3, as DNA: TGTGCCAGCAGCGCCTTTCAGGGGCGTACCCGAACAAACACTGAAGCTTTCTTT. J is TRBJ1-1 and V is TRBV2, with a tentative D call TRBD1 (6 bases). From germline, CDR1 is SNHLY and CDR2 FYNNEI. Trimming cost V 6 bases and J 2 bases, with 25 bases left between them. This CDR3 has 18 amino acids.